The rows below give T cell receptor beta chains drawn from one sample of a study of cytomegalovirus exposure and HLA in healthy donors. Clones were sequenced by immunoSEQ multiplex PCR, and TCRdb holds only the in-frame ones, with some missing. This table has some 100,000 clones, over 65% appearing once. Sequencing was performed on PBMCs. These receptors all stem from a woman aged 50 to 65 in good health and CMV-seropositive. CDR3s include the opening cysteine and the closing phenylalanine or tryptophan. A D gene is named only where the DNA matches it firmly. Clone size, where shown, is once, few, many, or a class for clones that have expanded.

v_call	d_call	clone_size	j_call	cdr3_nt	cdr3_aa
TRBV19	TRBD1	.	TRBJ2-1	TGTGCCAGTAGATCGGGACAGGCCTACAATGAGCAGTTCTTC	CASRSGQAYNEQFF
TRBV18	.	few	TRBJ2-2	TGTGCCAGCTCACGCGAAGATGGCACCGGGGAGCTGTTTTTT	CASSREDGTGELFF
TRBV27	TRBD1	.	TRBJ1-1	TGTGCCAGCAGTCTTGGACAGGGGTATGAGATGAACACTGAAGCTTTCTTT	CASSLGQGYEMNTEAFF
TRBV18	.	.	TRBJ1-2	TGTGCCAGCTCCCTTGACAGGTACTATGGCTACACCTTC	CASSLDRYYGYTF
TRBV12-5	.	.	TRBJ2-7	TGTGCTAGTGGTTTGAATTCCCGGGACGAGCAGTACTTC	CASGLNSRDEQYF
TRBV5-4	TRBD1	.	TRBJ2-1	TGTGCCAGCAGCTTGGAGTCCCAGGGGGCTCGGGATGAGCAGTTCTTC	CASSLESQGARDEQFF
TRBV18	.	.	TRBJ2-4	TGTGCCAGCTCACCGGGTCAGGGGTTTGTCAAAAACATTCAGTACTTC	CASSPGQGFVKNIQYF
TRBV19	.	.	TRBJ1-1	TGTGCCAGTAGTATTGGCATGAACACTGAAGCTTTCTTT	CASSIGMNTEAFF
TRBV30	TRBD1	.	TRBJ1-4	TGTGCCTGGACTTCGTTCAGGGGGGATGAAAAACTGTTTTTT	CAWTSFRGDEKLFF
TRBV30	.	.	TRBJ2-7	TGTGCCTGGTCGGAGGGATCGACCTACGAGCAGTACTTC	CAWSEGSTYEQYF
TRBV30	TRBD1	.	TRBJ1-5	TGTGCCTGGAAGGGACAGAGCAATCAGCCCCAGCATTTT	CAWKGQSNQPQHF
TRBV7-8	.	few	TRBJ2-7	TGTGCCAGCAGCTTAGGTAACGCGTTCGAGCAGTACTTC	CASSLGNAFEQYF
TRBV7-6	.	.	TRBJ1-1	TGTGCCAGCAGCTTAGAGCGGGGGGCTGAAGCTTTCTTT	CASSLERGAEAFF
TRBV6-1	.	.	TRBJ1-1	TGTGCCAGCAGTGAATTGGGAGGGAGCAACACTGAAGCTTTCTTT	CASSELGGSNTEAFF
TRBV6-1	TRBD2	.	TRBJ2-5	TGTGCCAGCAGGGGAGGGGTTATGGAGACCCAGTACTTC	CASRGGVMETQYF
TRBV4-2	.	once	TRBJ1-2	TGTGCCAGCAGCCAAGGGAGGGAAGGTGATGGCTACACCTTC	CASSQGREGDGYTF
TRBV5-1	TRBD1	few	TRBJ2-2	TGCGCCAGCGGGACAGGGGCCACCGGGGAGCTGTTTTTT	CASGTGATGELFF
TRBV7-8	.	.	TRBJ2-6	TGTGCCAGCAGCTTAGCGCGTTCAGGTCGATCCCTTTCCTCTGGGGCCAACGTCCTGACTTTC	CASSLARSGRSLSSGANVLTF
TRBV2	.	.	TRBJ1-2	TGTGCCAGCAGTGTTGTATCCTATGGCTACACCTTC	CASSVVSYGYTF
TRBV11-2	TRBD2	.	TRBJ2-7	TGTGCCAGCAGCCCCAGCTTAGCGGGAGTGGGCGAGCAGTACTTC	CASSPSLAGVGEQYF
TRBV29-1	.	.	TRBJ1-1	TGCAGCGCCCTGAGCCCGGTGAACACTGAAGCTTTCTTT	CSALSPVNTEAFF
TRBV2	.	.	TRBJ2-6	TGTGCCAGCAGTGGGGACCCAGGGGACTCTGGGGCCAACGTCCTGACTTTC	CASSGDPGDSGANVLTF
TRBV4-3	TRBD2	.	TRBJ2-3	TGCGCCAGCAGCCAAGAAGGGGGACTAGCGAGGCCAGATACGCAGTATTTT	CASSQEGGLARPDTQYF
TRBV4-1	.	.	TRBJ2-7	TGCGCCAGCAGCCATGCGGACAGTTTTCCCTCCTACGAGCAGTACTTC	CASSHADSFPSYEQYF